Here is one TCR beta chain with its context. Its matching antigen is unknown. Trimming took off 6 bases at V and 9 bases at J, with 24 bases between the two ends. This CDR3 spans 16 amino acids. Germline V gene lookup returns CDR1 MDHEN and CDR2 SYDVKM. The sample comes from a study of memory CD4+ T cells and cytomegalovirus serostatus. The sort gate was single viable CD3+CD4+CD8-CD45RO+ cells for memory CD4+ T cells. General study results and limits: The CMV-associated TCR signature appears largely within the CD4+ memory repertoire.

Only in-frame clones appear in the TCRdb table, and some are missing; sequencing was by immunoSEQ multiplex PCR. The sample lists over 65,000 clones, about 80% occurring once. The sequencing input was memory CD4+ T cells from blood. The TCR sequence derives from an adult in good health and CMV-seropositive. J is TRBJ2-1 and V is TRBV28; unclear D gene. CDR3 sequence (DNA): TGTGCCAGCAGCCCGGCAGGCAGTATGCCCATTCGTGAGCAGTTCTTC. This codes for CASSPAGSMPIREQFF.